This paragraph reports one TCR beta chain. The antigen is undetermined. RNA transcripts were the template for amplifying TCR beta CDR3 regions. A set of HTBI primers served as the primers for a first-round RT-PCR of the TCR CDR3. MiXCR was run by TCRdb on the multiplex PCR reads, yielding one entry per CDR3 protein. The sample holds about 710,000 distinct CDR3 sequences, around 15% seen once. Germline CDR1 LGHNA, CDR2 YSLEER. V lost 0 bases and J 2 bases, leaving 8 bases between the germline ends. The CDR3 contains 15 residues. This entry is derived from a study of T cells in Graves' hyperthyroidism and ophthalmopathy. Study-wide findings and caveats: For ophthalmopathy, model prediction preceded onset by a median about 6.4 months.

Exclusions: uncontrolled infection, other autoimmune disease, pregnancy, lactation. The sequencing input was blood. This chain uses TRBV4-3 with TRBJ1-5; no reliable D call. The origin of this receptor is a man between 18 and 35 years old with Graves' hyperthyroidism. Here the CDR3 DNA reads TGCGCCAGCAGCCAAGAAGGATGGGGCAATCAGCCCCAGCATTTT. Its protein product is CASSQEGWGNQPQHF.